Listed below are T cell receptor beta chains from one sample, sequenced in a study of T cells in Graves' hyperthyroidism and ophthalmopathy. From the multiplex PCR reads, TCRdb called clonotypes with MiXCR, one entry per CDR3 protein. The table has hundreds of thousands of distinct CDR3 sequences, 20% seen once. The sequenced material came from blood. The source is a man aged 40-55 years with Graves' ophthalmopathy. CDR3s include the opening cysteine and the closing phenylalanine or tryptophan. D genes are given only for firm matches. Clone size is stated in some rows and not others, as once, few, many or a class when expanded.

abundance	v_gene	j_gene	d_gene	CDR3aa	CDR3nt
-	TRBV10-3	TRBJ1-5	-	CAISDGAGRRVQPQHF	TGTGCCATCAGTGACGGAGCAGGGAGAAGGGTACAGCCCCAGCATTTT
-	TRBV5-1	TRBJ2-5	-	CASSSYPGDGETQYF	TGCGCCAGCAGCTCTTATCCTGGAGACGGGGAGACCCAGTACTTC
few	TRBV6-2/TRBV6-3	TRBJ2-7	-	CASRPQFGYEQYF	TGTGCCAGCAGACCCCAGTTTGGGTACGAGCAGTACTTC
many	TRBV20-1	TRBJ2-1	TRBD1	CSADGQASYNEQFF	TGCAGTGCTGACGGACAGGCCTCCTACAATGAGCAGTTCTTC
-	TRBV25-1	TRBJ1-1	TRBD1	CASGDSKAFF	TGTGCCAGCGGGGACAGTAAAGCTTTCTTT
few	TRBV14	TRBJ1-3	-	CASSHRLPGNTIYF	TGTGCCAGCAGTCACCGACTCCCTGGAAACACCATATATTTT
many	TRBV20-1	TRBJ2-5	-	CSATLDGETQYF	TGCAGTGCTACTCTAGATGGTGAGACCCAGTACTTC
few	TRBV6-1	TRBJ2-5	-	CATTRGDNEETQYF	TGTGCCACCACGCGCGGGGACAATGAAGAGACCCAGTACTTC
-	TRBV7-6	TRBJ2-3	-	CASSNRDSSTDTQYF	TGTGCCAGCAGCAACAGGGACTCTAGCACAGATACGCAGTATTTT
-	TRBV6-1	TRBJ2-3	TRBD1	CASSTGASKDTQYF	TGTGCCAGCAGCACAGGGGCTTCAAAAGATACGCAGTATTTT
many	TRBV7-2	TRBJ2-5	-	CASSLALGPETQYF	TGTGCCAGCAGCTTAGCTCTGGGGCCGGAGACCCAGTACTTC
-	TRBV7-6	TRBJ2-7	TRBD1	CASSLKAGGGDEQYF	TGTGCCAGCAGCCTTAAAGCAGGGGGCGGAGACGAGCAGTACTTC
-	TRBV7-3	TRBJ2-1	TRBD2	CASSLAGGVSINEQFF	TGTGCCAGCAGCTTGGCTGGGGGGGTATCGATCAATGAGCAGTTCTTC
few	TRBV6-2/TRBV6-3	TRBJ1-6	-	CASSLTDGSYNSPLHF	TGTGCCAGCAGTTTGACAGACGGCTCCTATAATTCACCCCTCCACTTT
-	TRBV15	TRBJ2-7	TRBD2	CATSSSVAGGTMYEQYF	TGTGCCACCAGCAGCAGTGTCGCGGGAGGTACAATGTACGAGCAGTACTTC
-	TRBV6-1	TRBJ1-5	-	CASSEAQVGGRQPQHF	TGTGCCAGCAGTGAAGCGCAAGTGGGTGGGCGGCAGCCCCAGCATTTT
few	TRBV7-2	TRBJ2-1	-	CASSLSVARGAVYNEQFF	TGTGCCAGCAGCTTAAGTGTCGCCCGGGGGGCTGTCTACAATGAGCAGTTCTTC
many	TRBV18	TRBJ2-1	-	CASSSDKSSYNEQFF	TGTGCCAGCTCGTCAGACAAGAGCTCCTACAATGAGCAGTTCTTC
many	TRBV20-1	TRBJ2-3	TRBD2	CSAHRALAGAREADTQYF	TGCAGTGCTCACAGAGCCCTAGCGGGGGCCCGCGAGGCGGATACGCAGTATTTT
few	TRBV6-1	TRBJ2-5	TRBD2	CASSERKREGKETQYF	TGTGCCAGCAGTGAAAGGAAGCGGGAGGGCAAAGAGACCCAGTACTTC
few	TRBV9	TRBJ2-1	TRBD2	CASTTLAGSDEQFF	TGTGCCAGTACAACTCTAGCGGGATCAGATGAGCAGTTCTTC
-	TRBV5-1	TRBJ1-2	-	CASSLGDKGSSYTF	TGCGCCAGCAGCTTGGGGGACAAAGGTTCGAGCTACACCTTC
-	TRBV19	TRBJ1-2	-	CASTPTGYGYTF	TGTGCCAGTACCCCGACAGGCTATGGCTACACCTTC
many	TRBV18	TRBJ2-7	-	CASSPQGRSHSSYEQYF	TGTGCCAGCTCACCACAGGGCAGGTCGCATAGCTCCTACGAGCAGTACTTC
-	TRBV7-2	TRBJ2-4	-	CASSLGGAGVGNIQYF	TGTGCCAGCAGCTTAGGGGGGGCGGGAGTTGGAAACATTCAGTACTTC
few	TRBV3-1	TRBJ2-7	-	CASSSRQLVKQYF	TGTGCCAGCAGCTCACGACAGCTGGTTAAGCAGTACTTC
many	TRBV20-1	TRBJ2-3	TRBD2	CSAALSGGSTDTQYF	TGCAGTGCTGCCCTTAGCGGGGGCTCCACAGATACGCAGTATTTT
-	TRBV2	TRBJ2-1	TRBD1	CASSGTGRSYEQFF	TGTGCCAGCAGTGGGACAGGGCGTTCCTACGAGCAGTTCTTC
few	TRBV2	TRBJ2-4	-	CASSANRGAKNIQYF	TGTGCCAGCAGTGCCAATAGGGGGGCCAAAAACATTCAGTACTTC
once	TRBV3-1	TRBJ2-7	TRBD1	CASGDRADEQYF	TGTGCCAGCGGTGACAGGGCCGACGAGCAGTACTTC
many	TRBV7-2	TRBJ2-2	TRBD1	CASSLAGAGTGNTGELFF	TGTGCCAGCAGCTTAGCGGGCGCCGGGACAGGAAACACCGGGGAGCTGTTTTTT
-	TRBV12-3/TRBV12-4	TRBJ1-5	-	CASSLTPLGSWSNQPQHF	TGTGCCAGCAGTTTAACCCCCCTCGGCTCTTGGAGCAATCAGCCCCAGCATTTT
many	TRBV11-2	TRBJ2-1	TRBD2	CASSSGAGAYNEQFF	TGTGCCAGCAGCTCCGGAGCGGGGGCTTACAATGAGCAGTTCTTC
many	TRBV30	TRBJ2-1	-	CAWTRSPGGEQFF	TGTGCCTGGACCCGATCCCCCGGGGGTGAGCAGTTCTTC
few	TRBV10-2	TRBJ2-7	-	CASSDPGLTSSYEQYF	TGCGCCAGCAGTGACCCTGGACTAACCTCTTCCTACGAGCAGTACTTC
-	TRBV11-2	TRBJ2-5	TRBD2	CASSLRLAGSGSGEAQYF	TGTGCCAGCAGCCTAAGACTAGCGGGATCCGGGTCAGGGGAGGCCCAGTACTTC
-	TRBV28	TRBJ2-5	-	CASSNLTGRIQETQYF	TGTGCCAGCAGTAATCTCACGGGACGCATACAAGAGACCCAGTACTTC
-	TRBV11-2	TRBJ2-2	TRBD2	CASSLASGGAYTGELFF	TGTGCCAGCAGCTTAGCGAGCGGGGGGGCGTACACCGGGGAGCTGTTTTTT
many	TRBV11-2	TRBJ2-1	-	CASSPFHNEQFF	TGTGCCAGCAGCCCGTTCCACAATGAGCAGTTCTTC
-	TRBV5-1	TRBJ2-7	-	CASSKTSTPYEQYF	TGCGCCAGCAGCAAGACTAGTACCCCCTACGAGCAGTACTTC
-	TRBV11-3	TRBJ2-1	TRBD2	CASSMRTSGGANEQFF	TGTGCCAGCAGCATGAGGACTAGCGGGGGGGCCAATGAGCAGTTCTTC